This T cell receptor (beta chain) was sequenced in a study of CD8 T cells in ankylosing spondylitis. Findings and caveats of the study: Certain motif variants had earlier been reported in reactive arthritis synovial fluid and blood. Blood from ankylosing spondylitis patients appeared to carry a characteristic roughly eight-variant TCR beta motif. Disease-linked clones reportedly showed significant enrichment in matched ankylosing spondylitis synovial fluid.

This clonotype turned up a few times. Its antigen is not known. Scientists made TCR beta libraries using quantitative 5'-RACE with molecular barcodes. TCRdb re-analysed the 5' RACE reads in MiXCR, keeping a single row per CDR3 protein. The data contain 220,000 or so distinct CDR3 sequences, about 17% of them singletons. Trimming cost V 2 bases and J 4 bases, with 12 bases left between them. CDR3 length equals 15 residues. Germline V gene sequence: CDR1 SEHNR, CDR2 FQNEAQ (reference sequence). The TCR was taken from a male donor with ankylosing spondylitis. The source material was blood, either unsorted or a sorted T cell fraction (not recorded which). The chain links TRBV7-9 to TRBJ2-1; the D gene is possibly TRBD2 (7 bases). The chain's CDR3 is CASSLWRGGYNEQFF. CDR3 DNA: TGTGCCAGCAGCTTATGGAGGGGGGGTTACAATGAGCAGTTCTTC.